Presented here are 20 T cell receptor beta chains from one specimen sequenced in a study of T cell changes during pregnancy in multiple sclerosis. This table comes from immunoSEQ multiplex PCR, and its TCRdb copy is limited to in-frame clones, with some not included. The sample records roughly 90,000 clones, under 95% being singletons. Sequenced here: peripheral blood, sampled in the first trimester of pregnancy. The receptors originated from a female donor in good health, enrolled as a control in a pregnancy study.

The chain combines TRBV7-9 with TRBJ2-4; a weak D match, TRBD1 (5 bases). V was clipped by 2 bases and J by 6 bases, with 14 bases between them. The CDR3 totals 15 residues. Germline V gene lookup returns CDR1 SEHNR and CDR2 FQNEAQ (reference sequence). The CDR3 spells CASSLFGREGNIQYF. CDR3 sequence (DNA): TGTGCCAGCAGCTTATTCGGCAGGGAAGGAAACATTCAGTACTTC.

The rearrangement uses TRBV2 and TRBJ2-7; tentative D call: TRBD2 (5 bases). Germline V gives CDR1 SNHLY, CDR2 FYNNEI. Trimming shortened V by 2 bases and J by 3 bases, and 8 bases separated the two germline ends. This CDR3 has 13 residues. CDR3 region: CASSETGSYEQYF. Written as DNA, the CDR3 is TGTGCCAGCAGTGAAACGGGGAGCTACGAGCAGTACTTC.

The chain recombines TRBV5-4 with TRBJ2-7; a weak D match, TRBD2 (6 bases). Between the trimmed V and J ends, which lost 3 bases and 2 bases, there was a span of 12 bases. This CDR3 is built from 14 residues. The V gene's germline CDR1 is SGHNT and CDR2 YYREEE (reference sequence). CDR3 DNA: TGTGCCAGCAGCTCCCGGGACTCCGCCTACGAGCAGTACTTC. Its translation: CASSSRDSAYEQYF.

The chain employs TRBV28 and TRBJ1-4, with D possibly TRBD1 on 5 matching bases. V was cut by 5 bases and J by 8 bases, with 12 bases left in between. Germline V CDR1 and CDR2: MDHEN, SYDVKM. The CDR3 is 13 residues long. The CDR3 coding sequence is TGTGCCAGCAGTCCGCAGGGTTACGAAAAACTGTTTTTT. Amino acid sequence: CASSPQGYEKLFF.

The genes are TRBV5-5 and TRBJ2-5; TRBD2 matches 9 bases. Germline V CDR1 and CDR2: SGHKS, YYEKEE (reference sequence). V was clipped by 4 bases and J by 0 bases; unmatched bases: 10. This CDR3 has 17 residues. The CDR3 bases are TGTGCCAGCAGCCCCGGAAGCGGGGGGACGTACCAAGAGACCCAGTACTTC. Amino acid sequence: CASSPGSGGTYQETQYF.

The chain uses TRBV2 and TRBJ1-1, with D possibly TRBD1 on 6 matching bases. In germline, CDR1 is SNHLY, CDR2 FYNNEI. V dropped 3 bases and J dropped 1 base, with 12 bases sitting between them. This CDR3 has 15 amino acids. In DNA, the CDR3 is TGTGCCAGCAGTGAGATGGGGGCCGGGAACACTGAAGCTTTCTTT. Protein: CASSEMGAGNTEAFF.

The chain is built from TRBV4-2 and TRBJ2-1; TRBD1 agrees at 8 bases. J was trimmed by 5 bases and V by 6 bases; bases with no gene match: 6. The CDR3 is 14 residues long. Germline CDR1 LGHNA, CDR2 YNFKEQ. The CDR3 DNA follows: TGTGCCAGCAGAAAGGGACAGGATAACAATGAGCAGTTCTTC. Translated, it gives CASRKGQDNNEQFF.

The rearrangement links TRBV28 to TRBJ2-7; 8 bases are a match to TRBD1. In germline, CDR1 is MDHEN, CDR2 SYDVKM. With V trimmed by 6 bases and J by 3 bases, 7 bases remained unmatched. There are 14 residues in the CDR3. CDR3 nucleotides: TGTGCCAGCAGCTCGGGACAGGCTAGCTACGAGCAGTACTTC. Its translation is CASSSGQASYEQYF.

The chain links TRBV4-2 to TRBJ1-1, with D hard to call. This CDR3 contains 11 residues. Germline assignment: CDR1 LGHNA and CDR2 YNFKEQ. Trimming left V 0 bases short and J 9 bases short, with 5 bases between. CDR3 nucleotide sequence: TGTGCCAGCAGCCAAGACAGAAAAGCTTTCTTT. Translating it yields CASSQDRKAFF.

The V call is TRBV7-2, the J call TRBJ2-2; 9 bases align to TRBD2. The CDR3 covers 16 residues. Germline V gene sequence: CDR1 SGHTA, CDR2 FQGNSA. V was pared by 5 bases and J by 3 bases, with 7 bases of the junction left unmatched. Here the CDR3 DNA reads TGTGCCAGCAGCCAACAGGGCGGGGGGGACACCGGGGAGCTGTTTTTT. Translated: CASSQQGGGDTGELFF.

This chain connects TRBV7-2 to TRBJ2-1; D possibly corresponds to TRBD2 (6 bases). The CDR3 is made up of 14 amino acids. V lost 4 bases to trimming and J lost 6 bases, with 13 bases between them. The germline CDR1 and CDR2 sequences are SGHTA and FQGNSA. The CDR3 here is CASSSTGLPNEQFF. DNA of the CDR3: TGTGCCAGCAGCTCAACGGGACTCCCCAATGAGCAGTTCTTC. Filled out from reference TRBV7-2 and TRBJ2-1, the complete variable domain reads GAGVSQSPSNKVTEKGKDVELRCDPISGHTALYWYRQSLGQGLEFLIYFQGNSAPDKSGLPSDRFSAERTGGSVSTLTIQRTQQEDSAVYLCASSSTGLPNEQFFGPGTRLTVL.

This clone was picked up a small number of times. J is TRBJ1-2 and V is TRBV19; 10 positions agree with TRBD1. The CDR3 spans 14 residues. The germline V gene has CDR1 LNHDA and CDR2 SQIVND (reference sequence). V dropped 5 bases and J dropped 10; count of bases not matched to a gene: 10. This CDR3 is CASSSPGTGDAYTF. In nucleotides, the CDR3 is TGTGCCAGTAGTTCGCCGGGGACAGGGGATGCCTACACCTTC.

The rearrangement joins TRBV18 to TRBJ2-3, with 9 bases identical to TRBD2. This CDR3 comprises 15 residues. Germline values: CDR1 KGHSH, CDR2 LQKENI. With V trimmed by 3 bases and J by 6 bases, 7 bases remained unmatched. The CDR3 is CASSPAGGPRDTQYF. The CDR3 DNA follows: TGTGCCAGCTCACCGGCGGGGGGGCCTCGTGATACGCAGTATTTT.

V usage is TRBV19 and J usage is TRBJ2-7, with 10 nucleotides matching TRBD1. V shed 6 bases and J 2 bases; nucleotides not matched to a gene: 7. The CDR3 covers 15 residues. CDR1 LNHDA and CDR2 SQIVND come from the germline V gene (reference sequence). The CDR3 here is CASSPSGTGAYEQYF. As DNA, the CDR3 is TGTGCCAGTAGCCCTTCCGGGACAGGGGCCTACGAGCAGTACTTC.

The V gene is TRBV19, the J gene TRBJ1-2; 7 positions agree with TRBD1. Germline CDR1 reads LNHDA; CDR2 reads SQIVND (reference sequence). CDR3 length: 13 amino acids. Trimming cost V 10 bases and J 2 bases; bases outside gene matches: 7. CDR3 protein: CATDPGQNYGYTF. The CDR3 DNA reads TGTGCCACCGACCCGGGACAGAACTATGGCTACACCTTC.

J is TRBJ2-3 and V is TRBV7-9; 7 bases match TRBD2. Germline CDR1 is SEHNR and CDR2 is FQNEAQ (reference sequence). The J segment lost 0 bases and the V segment lost 10 bases, leaving 13 bases of the junction unmatched. The CDR3 spans 16 residues. The CDR3 region has the DNA TGTGCCACCACCGCCGGATACGGGGGGAGCACAGATACGCAGTATTTT. This translates into CATTAGYGGSTDTQYF.

The V gene is TRBV7-3, the J gene TRBJ2-3; TRBD2 agrees at 10 bases. J was trimmed by 3 bases and V by 5 bases; bases with no gene match: 5. Germline loops: CDR1 SGHTA, CDR2 FQGTGA. This CDR3 contains 15 residues. CDR3 DNA: TGTGCCAGCAGCCTTAGCGGGGGGATAACAGATACGCAGTATTTT. Its protein is CASSLSGGITDTQYF.

Only a few counts were recorded for this clone. The chain is built from TRBV6-5 and TRBJ1-5; TRBD1 is a possible D gene (6 bases). The germline V gene encodes CDR1 MNHEY and CDR2 SVGAGI. Trimming shortened V by 6 bases and J by 3 bases, and 15 bases separated the two germline ends. The CDR3 loop spans 15 amino acids. In DNA form, the CDR3 reads TGTGCCAGCAGGAGAACAGGGACCCCCAATCAGCCCCAGCATTTT. Its protein is CASRRTGTPNQPQHF.

This chain joins TRBV2 and TRBJ1-5; TRBD1 agrees at 8 bases. Germline CDR1 reads SNHLY; CDR2 reads FYNNEI. CDR3 length: 13 residues. J gave up 10 bases and V 5 bases, and 7 bases lay outside the gene matches. The CDR3 loop is CASSSQGEGPQHF. CDR3 nucleotides: TGTGCCAGCAGTTCACAGGGGGAAGGCCCCCAGCATTTT.

This clone appeared once. The CDR3 reads CASRTGKRTEAFF. The CDR3 DNA sequence: TGTGCCAGTAGGACAGGGAAGCGCACTGAAGCTTTCTTT. V is TRBV6-5 and J is TRBJ1-1; the match to TRBD1 covers 8 bases. Trimming took 9 bases from V and 4 from J; bases not matched to a gene: 7. Germline CDR1 MNHEY, CDR2 SVGAGI. This CDR3 region has 13 residues.